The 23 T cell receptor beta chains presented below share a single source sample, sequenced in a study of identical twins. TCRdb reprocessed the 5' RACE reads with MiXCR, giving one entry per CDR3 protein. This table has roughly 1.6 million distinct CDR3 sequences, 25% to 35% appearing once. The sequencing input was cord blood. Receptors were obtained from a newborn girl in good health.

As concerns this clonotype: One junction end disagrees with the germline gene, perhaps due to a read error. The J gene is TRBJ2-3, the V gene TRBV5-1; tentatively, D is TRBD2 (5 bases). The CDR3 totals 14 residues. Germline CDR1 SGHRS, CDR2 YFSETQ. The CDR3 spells CVSSLERLTDTQYF. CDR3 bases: TGCGTCAGCAGCTTGGAGCGGCTCACAGATACGCAGTATTTT.

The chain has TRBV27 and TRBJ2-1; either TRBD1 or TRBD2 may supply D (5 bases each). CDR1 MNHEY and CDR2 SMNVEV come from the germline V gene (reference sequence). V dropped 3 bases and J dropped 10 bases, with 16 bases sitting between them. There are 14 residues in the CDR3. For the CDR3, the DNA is TGTGCCAGCAGTTTGGGGGAGCCCCCTTACGAGCAGTTCTTC. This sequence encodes CASSLGEPPYEQFF.

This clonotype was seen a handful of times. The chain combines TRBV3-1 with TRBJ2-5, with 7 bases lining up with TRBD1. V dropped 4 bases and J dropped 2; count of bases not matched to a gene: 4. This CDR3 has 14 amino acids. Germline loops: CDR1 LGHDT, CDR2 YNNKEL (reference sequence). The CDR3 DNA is TGTGCCAGCAGCCGCAGACAGGGACAAGAGACCCAGTACTTC. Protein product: CASSRRQGQETQYF.

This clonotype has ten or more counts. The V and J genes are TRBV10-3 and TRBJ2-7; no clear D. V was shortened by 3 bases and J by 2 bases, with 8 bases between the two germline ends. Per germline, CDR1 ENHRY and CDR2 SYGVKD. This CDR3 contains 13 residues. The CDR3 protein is CAISDLPPYEQYF. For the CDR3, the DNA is TGTGCCATCAGTGACCTCCCACCCTACGAGCAGTACTTC.

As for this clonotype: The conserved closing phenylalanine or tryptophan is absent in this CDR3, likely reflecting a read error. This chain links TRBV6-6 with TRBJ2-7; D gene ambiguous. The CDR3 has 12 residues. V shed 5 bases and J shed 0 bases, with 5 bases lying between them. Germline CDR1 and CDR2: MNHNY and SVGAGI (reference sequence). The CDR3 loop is CASSKDSYEQYL. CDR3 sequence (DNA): TGTGCCAGCAGTAAGGACTCCTACGAGCAGTACTTG.

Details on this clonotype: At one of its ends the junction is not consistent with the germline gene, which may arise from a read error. The CDR3 loop is CASSYRLAGEELQEAQYF. CDR3 DNA sequence: TGTGCCAGCAGTTACAGGCTAGCGGGGGAGGAACTCCAAGAGGCCCAGTACTTC. The genes are TRBV6-2 or TRBV6-3 and TRBJ2-5; 10 bases fit TRBD2. This CDR3 comprises 18 residues. CDR1 is MNHEY, CDR2 SVGEGT, per germline.

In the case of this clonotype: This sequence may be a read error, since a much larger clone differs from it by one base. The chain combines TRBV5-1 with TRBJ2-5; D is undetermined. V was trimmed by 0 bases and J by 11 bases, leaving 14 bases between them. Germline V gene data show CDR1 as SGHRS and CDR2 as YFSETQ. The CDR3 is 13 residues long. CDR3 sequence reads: CASSLVADNEQYF. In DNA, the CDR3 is TGCGCCAGCAGCTTGGTGGCCGACAATGAGCAGTACTTC.

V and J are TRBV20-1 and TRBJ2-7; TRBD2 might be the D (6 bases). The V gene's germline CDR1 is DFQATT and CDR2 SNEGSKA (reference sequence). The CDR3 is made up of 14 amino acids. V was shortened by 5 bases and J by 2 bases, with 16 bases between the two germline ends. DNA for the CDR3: TGCAGTGCTCCAACTAGCCTAGGAACCTACGAGCAGTACTTC. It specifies CSAPTSLGTYEQYF.

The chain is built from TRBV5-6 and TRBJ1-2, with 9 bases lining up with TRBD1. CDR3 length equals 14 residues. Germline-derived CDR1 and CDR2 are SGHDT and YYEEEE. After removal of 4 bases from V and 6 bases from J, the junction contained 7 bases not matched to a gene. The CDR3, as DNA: TGTGCCAGCAGCCCAGGGACAGGGTGGAATGGCTACACCTTC. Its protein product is CASSPGTGWNGYTF.

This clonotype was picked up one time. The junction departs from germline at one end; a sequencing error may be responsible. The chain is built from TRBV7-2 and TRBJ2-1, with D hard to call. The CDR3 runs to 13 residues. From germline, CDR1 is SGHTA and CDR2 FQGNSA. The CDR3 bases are TGTGCCAGCAGCTTAGTCCCCTACAATGAGCAGTTATTC. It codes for CASSLVPYNEQLF.

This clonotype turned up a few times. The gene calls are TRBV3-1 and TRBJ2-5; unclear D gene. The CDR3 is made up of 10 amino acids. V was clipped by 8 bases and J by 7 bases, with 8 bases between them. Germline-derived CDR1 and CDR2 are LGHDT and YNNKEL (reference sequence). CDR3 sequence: CASQKGTQYF. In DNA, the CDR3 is TGTGCCAGCCAGAAGGGGACCCAGTACTTC.

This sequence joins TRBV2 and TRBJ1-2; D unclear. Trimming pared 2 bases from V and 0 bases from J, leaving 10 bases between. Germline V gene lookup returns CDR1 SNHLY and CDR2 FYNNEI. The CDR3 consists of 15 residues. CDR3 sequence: CASSEHLIPNYGYTF. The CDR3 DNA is TGTGCCAGCAGTGAACACCTAATACCTAACTATGGCTACACCTTC. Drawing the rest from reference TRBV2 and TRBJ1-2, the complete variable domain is EPEVTQTPSHQVTQMGQEVILRCVPISNHLYFYWYRQILGQKVEFLVSFYNNEISEKSEIFDDQFSVERPDGSNFTLKIRSTKLEDSAMYFCASSEHLIPNYGYTFGSGTRLTVV.

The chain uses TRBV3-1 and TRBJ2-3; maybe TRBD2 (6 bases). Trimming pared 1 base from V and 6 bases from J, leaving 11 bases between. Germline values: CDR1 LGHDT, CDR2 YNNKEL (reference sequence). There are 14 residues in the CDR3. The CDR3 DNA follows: TGTGCCAGCAGCCAAGTCGGCGGAGGGGATACGCAGTATTTT. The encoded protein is CASSQVGGGDTQYF.

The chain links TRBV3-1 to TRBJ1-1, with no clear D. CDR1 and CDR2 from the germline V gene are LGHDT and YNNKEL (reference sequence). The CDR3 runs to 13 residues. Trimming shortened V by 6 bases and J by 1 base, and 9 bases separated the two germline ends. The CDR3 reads CASSPHSNTEAFF. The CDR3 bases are TGTGCCAGCAGTCCCCATTCGAACACTGAAGCTTTCTTT.

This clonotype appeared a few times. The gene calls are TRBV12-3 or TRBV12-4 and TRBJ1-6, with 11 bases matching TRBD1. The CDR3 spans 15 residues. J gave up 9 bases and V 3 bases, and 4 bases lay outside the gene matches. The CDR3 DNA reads TGTGCCAGCAGTTTTCGGACAGGGGGCACTTCACCCCTCCACTTT. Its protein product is CASSFRTGGTSPLHF.

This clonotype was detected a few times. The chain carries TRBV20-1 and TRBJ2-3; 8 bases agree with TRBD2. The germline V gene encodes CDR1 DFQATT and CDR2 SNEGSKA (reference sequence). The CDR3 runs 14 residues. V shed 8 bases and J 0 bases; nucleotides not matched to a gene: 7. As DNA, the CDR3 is TGCAGTCCCTTACTAGCGGCAAGCACAGATACGCAGTATTTT. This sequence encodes CSPLLAASTDTQYF.

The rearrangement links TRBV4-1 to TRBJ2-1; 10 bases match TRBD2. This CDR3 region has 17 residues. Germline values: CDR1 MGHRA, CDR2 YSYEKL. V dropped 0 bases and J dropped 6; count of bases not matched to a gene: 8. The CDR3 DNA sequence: TGCGCCAGCAGCCAAGAATTAAGGACTAGCGGTTTCAATGAGCAGTTCTTC. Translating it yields CASSQELRTSGFNEQFF.

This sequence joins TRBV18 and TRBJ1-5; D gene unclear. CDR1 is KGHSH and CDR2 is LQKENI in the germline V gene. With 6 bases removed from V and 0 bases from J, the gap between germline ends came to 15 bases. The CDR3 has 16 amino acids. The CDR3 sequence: CASSRGSPHSNQPQHF. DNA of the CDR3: TGTGCCAGCTCGCGAGGCAGTCCCCATAGCAATCAGCCCCAGCATTTT. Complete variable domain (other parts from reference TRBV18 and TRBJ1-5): NAGVMQNPRHLVRRRGQEARLRCSPMKGHSHVYWYRQLPEEGLKFMVYLQKENIIDESGMPKERFSAEFPKEGPSILRIQQVVRGDSAAYFCASSRGSPHSNQPQHFGDGTRLSIL.

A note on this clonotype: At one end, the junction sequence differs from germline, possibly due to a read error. The CDR3 DNA is TGTGCCGGCAGCTTAACTCACAGGGGGCCTGAAGCTTTCTTT. Its protein product is CAGSLTHRGPEAFF. The V call is TRBV7-2, the J call TRBJ1-1; TRBD1 matches at 9 bases. CDR1 SGHTA and CDR2 FQGNSA come from the germline V gene. This CDR3 region has 14 residues.

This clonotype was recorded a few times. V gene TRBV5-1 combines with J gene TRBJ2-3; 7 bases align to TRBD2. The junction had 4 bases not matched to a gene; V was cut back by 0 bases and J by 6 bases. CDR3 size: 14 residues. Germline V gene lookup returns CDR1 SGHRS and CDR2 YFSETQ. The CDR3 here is CASSLDVLADTQYF. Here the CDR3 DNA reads TGCGCCAGCAGCTTGGACGTACTAGCGGATACGCAGTATTTT.

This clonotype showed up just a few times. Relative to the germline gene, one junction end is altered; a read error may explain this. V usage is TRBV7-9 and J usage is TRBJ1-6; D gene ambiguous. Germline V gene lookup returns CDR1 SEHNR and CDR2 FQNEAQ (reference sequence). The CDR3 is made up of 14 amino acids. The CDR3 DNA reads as TGTGCCAGCACCTTAAACGGGCCCAATTCACCCCTCCACTTT. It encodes CASTLNGPNSPLHF.

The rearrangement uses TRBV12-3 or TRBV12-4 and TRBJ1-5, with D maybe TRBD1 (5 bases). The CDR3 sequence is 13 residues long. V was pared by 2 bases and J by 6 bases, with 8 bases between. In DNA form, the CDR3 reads TGTGCCAGCAGTTTAATTGGGGGTCAGCCCCAGCATTTT. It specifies CASSLIGGQPQHF.

CDR3 residues: CASMTLAGASEQYF. CDR3 bases: TGTGCCAGCATGACCCTAGCGGGAGCTTCCGAGCAGTACTTC. This sequence joins TRBV2 and TRBJ2-7; the match to TRBD2 covers 10 bases. CDR1 is SNHLY, CDR2 FYNNEI, per germline. The V segment lost 7 bases and the J segment 6 bases; nucleotides outside the gene matches: 9. The CDR3 totals 14 residues.